The entry that follows covers one T cell receptor (beta chain) sequence. The primer mix had 60 Vbeta and 13 Jbeta primers. Using immunoSEQ multiplex PCR, the repertoire was profiled, and TCRdb retains in-frame clones only, with some absent. The sample has fewer than 200,000 clones; about four fifths are singletons. V shed 4 bases and J 2 bases; nucleotides not matched to a gene: 5. This CDR3 has 15 amino acids. CDR1 SGHDT and CDR2 YYEEEE come from the germline V gene. These data originate in a study of cytomegalovirus exposure and HLA in healthy donors. The source material was PBMCs. The clonotype comes from a woman under 30 in good health and CMV-seronegative. The rearrangement joins TRBV5-6 to TRBJ2-2; 7 positions match TRBD1. CDR3 loop: CASSPGQDNTGELFF. The CDR3 DNA follows: TGTGCCAGCAGCCCCGGACAGGACAACACCGGGGAGCTGTTTTTT.